The T cell receptor (beta chain) described here comes from a study of shared clonotypes between healthy human individuals. In the study overall: Donor ages ranged 18 to 49 years: two women, a few men.

Naive CD8 populations comprised CD45RO-negative cells positively selected for CCR7, excluding terminally differentiated effector memory CD45RA+ cells. Using immunoSEQ multiplex PCR, the repertoire was profiled, and TCRdb retains in-frame clones only, with some absent. The top ten hold about 1.5% of the sample, which has around 2.1 million clones, approximately 94% seen once. The CDR3 totals 13 residues. Germline assignment: CDR1 LNHDA and CDR2 SQIVND (reference sequence). The J segment lost 7 bases and the V segment lost 3 bases, leaving 3 bases of the junction unmatched. The sequencing sample was made of naive CD8+ T cells from PBMCs. The origin of this receptor is a man between 18 and 29 years old in good health. Some clones in this sample may be carry-over from other donors' samples. The chain joins TRBV19 to TRBJ2-1, with TRBD2 matching 7 bases. Here the CDR3 reads CASSMWGGNEQFF. The DNA of the CDR3 is TGTGCCAGTAGTATGTGGGGGGGGAATGAGCAGTTCTTC.